This TCR beta chain was retrieved from a study of blood T cell repertoires in COVID-19. Study-wide context: Both acute and convalescent COVID-19 samples were obtained from the United States, Italy and Spain. T cells, B-cell-depleted T cells, or PBMCs supplied cDNA or gDNA.

Per the study methods: Estimation of nucleated cell counts was performed using reference gene primer amplification. Clones were read by immunoSEQ multiplex PCR, and TCRdb kept only the in-frame ones, dropping some. For V, J and clone size, that table is used; D and trimming come from the DNA. The table includes around 220,000 clones, roughly 80% detected once. The J segment lost 2 bases and the V segment lost 2 bases, leaving 3 bases of the junction unmatched. The CDR3 has 16 amino acids. Germline-derived CDR1 and CDR2 are KGHSH and LQKENI. The material sequenced was peripheral blood. This TCR was recovered from a human donor in a cohort sampled during active COVID-19. The J gene is TRBJ2-6, the V gene TRBV18, with TRBD1 matching over 7 bases. CDR3 protein: CASSPTQGAGANVLTF. CDR3 bases: TGTGCCAGCTCACCAACTCAGGGGGCTGGGGCCAACGTCCTGACTTTC.